The 2 T cell receptor beta chains below all came from one sample that was sequenced in a study of CD8 T cells in ankylosing spondylitis. Study-level findings and limits: Ankylosing spondylitis blood appeared to carry a characteristic TCR beta motif of several highly homologous variants.

Their cognate antigens are unknown. TCRdb used MiXCR to reprocess the 5' RACE reads, holding one entry per CDR3 protein. This table holds about 840,000 distinct CDR3 sequences, 10% to 15% found once. The sample taken for sequencing was blood, either unsorted or a sorted T cell fraction (not recorded which). Receptors were obtained from a male donor with ankylosing spondylitis.

This clonotype was observed a few times. The rearrangement uses TRBV20-1 and TRBJ2-3; 7 bases fit TRBD2. This CDR3 is built from 15 residues. Losses at the gene ends were 5 bases for V and 6 bases for J; bases not matched to a gene: 14. The germline gives CDR1 DFQATT, CDR2 SNEGSKA (reference sequence). CDR3 coding DNA: TGCAGTGCTGGTTTCAGGGACTCCGGGGGGGATACGCAGTATTTT. This sequence encodes CSAGFRDSGGDTQYF.

This clonotype was observed at least ten times. The chain combines TRBV12-3 or TRBV12-4 with TRBJ2-1, with a tentative D call TRBD1 (8 bases). Deletions cut 6 bases from V and 6 bases from J, with 24 bases between. This CDR3 contains 17 residues. CDR3 residues: CASSPDRVLRESNEQFF. In DNA, the CDR3 is TGTGCCAGCAGCCCGGACAGGGTCCTGCGGGAGAGCAATGAGCAGTTCTTC.